The 20 T cell receptor beta chains in this list originate from one sample, sequenced in a study. TCRdb passed the RT-PCR reads through MiXCR, listing each CDR3 protein once. The sample contains about 700,000 distinct CDR3 sequences, 12% to 15% of which appear only once. What was sequenced was memory CD4+ T cells from blood. Receptor source: a female donor in good health, serving as a healthy control.

The sample holds one count of this clonotype. The chain carries TRBV5-1 and TRBJ2-7; 7 bases are shared with TRBD2. From germline, CDR1 is SGHRS and CDR2 YFSETQ. The CDR3 has 18 residues. V lost 4 bases, J lost 6 bases, and 22 bases stayed unmatched. The CDR3 spells CASSLRLGTTSRSAEQYF. The CDR3 region has the DNA TGCGCCAGCAGCCTTAGGCTCGGTACGACTAGCAGGAGTGCCGAGCAGTACTTC.

This clonotype was seen at least ten times. The rearrangement joins TRBV5-1 to TRBJ2-5; no clear D. V was cut by 5 bases and J by 3 bases, with 11 bases left in between. Germline-derived CDR1 and CDR2 are SGHRS and YFSETQ. This CDR3 has 13 amino acids. CDR3 DNA: TGCGCCAGCAGGCAGGAGCCTAAAGAGACCCAGTACTTC. Residues: CASRQEPKETQYF.

The chain is built from TRBV9 and TRBJ2-7; TRBD2 agrees at 15 bases. With V trimmed by 3 bases and J by 3 bases, 1 base remained unmatched. Germline-derived CDR1 and CDR2 are SGDLS and YYNGEE. The CDR3 spans 15 residues. This CDR3 is CASSGGLAGGYEQYF. DNA for the CDR3: TGTGCCAGCAGCGGGGGACTAGCGGGAGGCTACGAGCAGTACTTC.

There are many counts of this clonotype. The chain uses TRBV5-1 and TRBJ1-2; the D gene is possibly TRBD1 (6 bases). CDR1 is SGHRS, CDR2 YFSETQ, per germline. V was clipped by 0 bases and J by 6 bases, with 15 bases between them. The length of the CDR3 is 15 residues. In nucleotides, the CDR3 is TGCGCCAGCAGCTTGGGGGGGCCCACTGGCGATGGCTACACCTTC. It yields the protein CASSLGGPTGDGYTF.

In the case of this clonotype: The junction shows a germline mismatch at one end, possibly a read error. J is TRBJ2-3 and V is TRBV7-9; possibly TRBD1 or TRBD2 for D (5 bases each). The CDR3 spans 16 residues. Per germline, CDR1 SEHNR and CDR2 FQNEAQ (reference sequence). For the CDR3, the DNA is TGTGCCAGCAGCCTAGCTACCGGGGCCGGCACAGATACGCAGTATTTT. Translating gives CASSLATGAGTDTQYF.

This chain links TRBV5-1 with TRBJ2-2; possibly TRBD1 or TRBD2 for D (6 bases each). Germline V CDR1 and CDR2: SGHRS, YFSETQ. The CDR3 loop spans 17 amino acids. The V and J ends lost 0 bases and 2 bases respectively, with 14 bases between them. In nucleotides, the CDR3 is TGCGCCAGCAGCTTGGTGGGGGGCGCTACTAACACCGGGGAGCTGTTTTTT. Translating gives CASSLVGGATNTGELFF.

This clonotype has a count of ten or more. This chain joins TRBV15 and TRBJ2-2, with 7 bases matching TRBD2. Trimming cost V 0 bases and J 6 bases; bases outside gene matches: 7. CDR1 is LNHNV and CDR2 is YYDKDF in the germline V gene (reference sequence). This CDR3 is built from 16 residues. DNA for the CDR3: TGTGCCACCAGCAGAGATCTGACTAGCTCGGCCGGGGAGCTGTTTTTT. This codes for CATSRDLTSSAGELFF.

This clonotype appeared a few times. The gene calls are TRBV18 and TRBJ2-7, with 7 bases identical to TRBD2. Losses at the gene ends were 3 bases for V and 1 base for J; bases not matched to a gene: 6. The germline gives CDR1 KGHSH, CDR2 LQKENI. The CDR3 covers 15 residues. Here the CDR3 DNA reads TGTGCCAGCTCACCGGGGACTACCGCTTCCTACGAGCAGTACTTC. This codes for CASSPGTTASYEQYF.

This clonotype has at least ten counts. The chain joins TRBV29-1 to TRBJ2-4; 8 bases map to TRBD1. V lost 7 bases to trimming and J lost 4 bases; unmatched junction nucleotides: 3. The CDR3 runs 12 residues. CDR1 is SQVTM, CDR2 ANQGSEA, per germline. In DNA form, the CDR3 reads TGCAGCGCTGGGACAGGAAAAAACATTCAGTACTTC. Amino acids: CSAGTGKNIQYF.

This clonotype was picked up many times. The chain has TRBV7-2 and TRBJ1-1, with D unresolved. The CDR3 totals 14 residues. Germline V gene data show CDR1 as SGHTA and CDR2 as FQGNSA. The V gene lost 1 base and the J gene lost 1 base, with 7 bases spanning the gap. CDR3 sequence reads: CASSLVAENTEAFF. DNA for the CDR3: TGTGCCAGCAGCTTAGTAGCGGAGAACACTGAAGCTTTCTTT.

The chain joins TRBV6-5 to TRBJ2-1; 12 positions match TRBD2. In germline, CDR1 is MNHEY, CDR2 SVGAGI. This CDR3 has 15 residues. Trimming cost V 5 bases and J 8 bases; bases outside gene matches: 7. The CDR3 loop is CASSLLAGGIYEQFF. The CDR3, as DNA: TGTGCCAGCAGTCTGCTAGCGGGAGGGATTTATGAGCAGTTCTTC.

The rearrangement uses TRBV5-1 and TRBJ2-3; no clear D. V lost 2 bases and J lost 2, with 9 bases in between. The germline gives CDR1 SGHRS, CDR2 YFSETQ. This CDR3 is built from 14 residues. CDR3 nucleotide sequence: TGCGCCAGCAGCTTCTCAACTAACACAGATACGCAGTATTTT. Protein: CASSFSTNTDTQYF.

The CDR3 nucleotides read TGCGCCAGCAGCTCCTGGGGTACTGGGGCCAACGTCCTGACTTTC. It is translated as CASSSWGTGANVLTF. V usage is TRBV5-1 and J usage is TRBJ2-6; D call uncertain. CDR1 and CDR2 (germline): SGHRS, YFSETQ. V was cut by 3 bases and J by 2 bases, with 9 bases left in between. CDR3 length equals 15 residues.

This chain connects TRBV20-1 to TRBJ1-1, with D possibly matching TRBD1 (6 bases). The V and J ends lost 5 bases and 3 bases respectively, with 22 bases between them. Germline CDR1 is DFQATT and CDR2 is SNEGSKA (reference sequence). The length of the CDR3 is 16 residues. CDR3 sequence reads: CSAGSPRWRGDTEAFF. In DNA form, the CDR3 reads TGCAGTGCTGGAAGTCCCCGATGGAGGGGGGACACTGAAGCTTTCTTT.

Many counts were recorded for this clonotype. This chain uses TRBV12-3 or TRBV12-4 with TRBJ2-5; TRBD2 is a possible D gene (6 bases). The CDR3 runs to 16 residues. V lost 3 bases to trimming and J lost 1 base, with 15 bases between them. This chain's CDR3 is CASSFLRLEGQETQYF. The CDR3, as DNA: TGTGCCAGCAGTTTCCTCAGGCTGGAGGGCCAAGAGACCCAGTACTTC.

This clonotype was recorded at least ten times. This chain links TRBV29-1 with TRBJ2-7, with no clear D. CDR3 length: 12 residues. Germline V CDR1 and CDR2: SQVTM, ANQGSEA. V lost 4 bases to trimming and J lost 5 bases, with 12 bases between them. The CDR3 sequence: CSVGVLLDEQYF. DNA for the CDR3: TGCAGCGTTGGGGTTCTACTCGACGAGCAGTACTTC.

This clonotype was counted between two and nine times. The rearrangement joins TRBV6-5 to TRBJ2-5; D not certain. Germline V gives CDR1 MNHEY, CDR2 SVGAGI. This CDR3 is 13 amino acids long. V lost 5 bases and J lost 4, with 11 bases in between. CDR3: CASSTSFGETQYF. Here the CDR3 DNA reads TGTGCCAGCAGTACGTCTTTTGGAGAGACCCAGTACTTC.

V usage is TRBV4-3 and J usage is TRBJ2-1; TRBD2 agrees at 7 bases. The CDR3 runs to 18 residues. Germline V gene lookup returns CDR1 LGHNA and CDR2 YSLEER. Losses at the gene ends were 0 bases for V and 4 bases for J; bases not matched to a gene: 12. The DNA of the CDR3 is TGCGCCAGCAGCCAAGAGGGGGGGAGGGCCCTAGGATACAATGAGCAGTTCTTC. Protein product: CASSQEGGRALGYNEQFF.

There are a few counts of this clonotype. The chain has TRBV5-1 and TRBJ1-1; a possible D gene is TRBD1 (6 bases). Germline V gene lookup returns CDR1 SGHRS and CDR2 YFSETQ. Trimming removed 2 bases from V and 3 bases from J, with 11 bases in between. CDR3 length: 14 amino acids. The CDR3 here is CASSFQGQDTEAFF. The CDR3 bases are TGCGCCAGCAGCTTTCAGGGGCAGGACACTGAAGCTTTCTTT.

This clonotype was observed at least ten times. The chain is built from TRBV29-1 and TRBJ2-5; 12 bases agree with TRBD1. The germline V gene encodes CDR1 SQVTM and CDR2 ANQGSEA. This CDR3 has 14 residues. The V segment lost 3 bases and the J segment 4 bases; nucleotides outside the gene matches: 3. The CDR3 is CSVDPGQGAETQYF. The CDR3 DNA is TGCAGCGTTGACCCGGGACAGGGGGCAGAGACCCAGTACTTC.